This T cell receptor (beta chain) was sequenced during a study of long-term antiretroviral therapy in people with HIV (dated by TCRdb to 2022 to 2024). General notes on the study: The earliest samples were collected approximately a decade before the 2015 WHO recommendation for immediate ART, a period when ART was typically delayed until CD4 counts fell. A retrospective serial study tested whether ART initiation and durable HIV suppression were associated with changes in peripheral blood TRB repertoire composition and diversity. A total of 150 to 200 cryopreserved PBMC samples came from 25 to 35 adults with confirmed HIV infection and were collected serially over a mean of roughly six years (range 1-12). Eleven of the 30 participants with HIV were female. No cross-contamination during QIAcube processing was shown when test extractions of a monoclonal T-cell line were performed alongside 33 polyclonal samples.

The CDR3 runs 14 amino acids, cysteine and phenylalanine included. Only CDR3 DNA remains: 42 bases, in frame from the first base. The trim is 8 bases for V and 5 bases for J, with a gap of 18 bases between the germline ends. The germline V gene encodes CDR1 LNHNV and CDR2 YYDKDF (reference sequence). To be included, a participant needed at least one PBMC sample from before ART initiation plus at least two post-ART samples. Every participant with HIV received treatment in the United States of America. Before DNA extraction, cryopreserved samples containing about 0.9-11 million PBMC were thawed and washed. At the time of the earliest PBMC sample for each participant with HIV, ages ranged from about 23 to 60 years. Per participant, PBMC samples came from 1-4 timepoints prior to ART initiation and 2-8 timepoints following ART initiation, for a median of 7 samples. Serial HIV viral load, CD4+ T-cell count, ART history and demographic data were obtained for every participant. A Qiagen kit on a QIAcube was used to extract genomic DNA from unsorted PBMC, with samples processed in batches of 12.

Sequencing of the TRB variable region was done with the immunoSEQ hsTCRB v3.0 assay at survey level resolution. The target sequencing depth for TRB was 40,000-50,000 T-cell genomes per sample. An Illumina MiSeq with a v3 150-cycle kit was used to sequence the pooled TRB libraries. The source study handled its data this way. Repertoire analysis was performed in R inside a reproducible Nextflow workflow that covered QC, data transformation and analysis. LymphoSeq2, an R package for AIRR-Seq data exploration, was used to implement custom analyses. Several samples that produced fewer than 5000 total TRB sequences were removed, so 150 to 200 HIV repertoires were analyzed. Of the 188 retained HIV repertoires, about 60 were collected before and more than 120 after ART initiation. Repertoires were downsampled to 5000 TRB nucleotide sequences, and summary statistics were averaged over 100 downsampling iterations. TRB sequences were retained for analysis only if CDR3 regions of at least seven amino acids were present. Two measures captured diversity: a Shannon entropy-derived clonality score and the Gini coefficient. Repertoire networks linked the top 5000 CDR3 amino acid sequences whenever two sequences differed by an edit distance of one. GLIPH2 predicted antigen specificity groups and MHC restriction for TRB CDR3 amino acid sequences. To flag known associations with CMV, EBV, HIV or tissue antigens, CDR3 amino acid sequences were compared against VDJdb and McPAS-TCR. Pre-ART, post-ART and control groups were compared with Wilcoxon signed-rank tests and Holm-Bonferroni correction. In its TCRdb copy, this immuneACCESS table keeps in-frame sequences only and misses some clones. Where compared with another copy, unresolved V genes explain less than half of these, and the others have no known cause. V and J calls and clone size are those listed in that table; D and trimming were worked out from the DNA. Within this sample are 25,000 to 30,000 clones, with 75% to 85% of them counted one time only. 14% of the sample is taken by the ten largest.

Beyond this particular receptor, the publication reports: A significant increase in TRB diversity was found to be associated with ART initiation, although TRB diversity was observed to remain significantly below that of transplant donor controls even after long-term ART. No data were available on ART adherence, viral resistance or therapy changes, limiting inferences about post-ART repertoire changes. Owing to limited PBMC availability, only the TCR beta chain was sequenced, without alpha chain pairing. The samples span the years 2004 to 2017, and the ART regimens used at that time may not be as effective as current regimens. Unsorted PBMC were profiled instead of sorted CD4+ and CD8+ T cells because pre-ART samples had limited cell numbers. At every time point, the repertoire was dominated by expanded TRB clones first identified before ART initiation, although this dominance fluctuated and, in many PLHIV, declined after ART. CDR3 length ranges in HIV repertoires were narrower than in controls, and network structure suggested an antigen-experienced repertoire with only a slight naive shift after ART.

Of note for this clone: Its target antigen remains unknown. One base away there is no much larger clone; base qualities are not given.

The chain joins TRBV15 to TRBJ1-2, and TRBD1 may be the D gene, going by 5 matching bases. Material: unsorted PBMCs, obtained 2.9 years after starting antiretroviral therapy. The origin of this receptor is a man in his forties or fifties with HIV. The CDR3: CATAPRGAGYGYTF. The base sequence is TGTGCCACCGCGCCCCGTGGGGCGGGGTATGGCTACACCTTC. The CDR3 plus the reference TRBV15 and TRBJ1-2 genes for the other parts give the full variable domain: DAMVIQNPRYQVTQFGKPVTLSCSQTLNHNVMYWYQQKSSQAPKLLFHYYDKDFNNEADTPDNFQSRRPNTSFCFLDIRSPGLGDTAMYLCATAPRGAGYGYTFGSGTRLTVV.